Reported below is one T cell receptor (delta chain). The antigen is undetermined. TCRdb lists the protein of a much larger clone for this DNA, which differs at residue 13, so this is likely a read error; the protein given here is translated from the DNA itself. TCRdb re-processed the multiplex PCR reads via CATT. The sample includes 90,000 to 95,000 delta-chain clones, 0.8% to 1% of them seen just once. The data belong to a study of γδ T cells in repeated Plasmodium falciparum infection. Findings and limits, study-wide: Vdelta2-negative gammadelta repertoires appeared less diverse and less shared in Malian than Australian children. In Vdelta2-negative, largely Vdelta1+, gammadelta repertoires, repeated controlled infections appeared to drive clonal selection waves. Over time and infection, Vgamma9/Vdelta2+ repertoires remained highly stable and polyclonal.

Germline V gene lookup returns CDR1 TSWWSYY and CDR2 QGS. Unmatched junction bases numbered 10, after V lost 0 bases and J lost 2 bases. This CDR3 comprises 18 residues. Flow sorting of PBMC yielded separate Vgamma9/Vdelta2+ and Vdelta2-negative gammadelta T cell populations for bulk repertoire analysis. The rearrangement joins TRDV1 to TRDJ1; 9 bases fit TRDD3. The clonotype originates from a pool of human donors (malaria-infected and uninfected, not separated). The sample consisted of gamma-delta T cells from blood. CDR3 sequence reads: CALGELILITGGTDKLIF. The CDR3 DNA reads TGTGCTCTTGGGGAACTAATCCTAATTACTGGGGGAACCGATAAACTCATCTTT.